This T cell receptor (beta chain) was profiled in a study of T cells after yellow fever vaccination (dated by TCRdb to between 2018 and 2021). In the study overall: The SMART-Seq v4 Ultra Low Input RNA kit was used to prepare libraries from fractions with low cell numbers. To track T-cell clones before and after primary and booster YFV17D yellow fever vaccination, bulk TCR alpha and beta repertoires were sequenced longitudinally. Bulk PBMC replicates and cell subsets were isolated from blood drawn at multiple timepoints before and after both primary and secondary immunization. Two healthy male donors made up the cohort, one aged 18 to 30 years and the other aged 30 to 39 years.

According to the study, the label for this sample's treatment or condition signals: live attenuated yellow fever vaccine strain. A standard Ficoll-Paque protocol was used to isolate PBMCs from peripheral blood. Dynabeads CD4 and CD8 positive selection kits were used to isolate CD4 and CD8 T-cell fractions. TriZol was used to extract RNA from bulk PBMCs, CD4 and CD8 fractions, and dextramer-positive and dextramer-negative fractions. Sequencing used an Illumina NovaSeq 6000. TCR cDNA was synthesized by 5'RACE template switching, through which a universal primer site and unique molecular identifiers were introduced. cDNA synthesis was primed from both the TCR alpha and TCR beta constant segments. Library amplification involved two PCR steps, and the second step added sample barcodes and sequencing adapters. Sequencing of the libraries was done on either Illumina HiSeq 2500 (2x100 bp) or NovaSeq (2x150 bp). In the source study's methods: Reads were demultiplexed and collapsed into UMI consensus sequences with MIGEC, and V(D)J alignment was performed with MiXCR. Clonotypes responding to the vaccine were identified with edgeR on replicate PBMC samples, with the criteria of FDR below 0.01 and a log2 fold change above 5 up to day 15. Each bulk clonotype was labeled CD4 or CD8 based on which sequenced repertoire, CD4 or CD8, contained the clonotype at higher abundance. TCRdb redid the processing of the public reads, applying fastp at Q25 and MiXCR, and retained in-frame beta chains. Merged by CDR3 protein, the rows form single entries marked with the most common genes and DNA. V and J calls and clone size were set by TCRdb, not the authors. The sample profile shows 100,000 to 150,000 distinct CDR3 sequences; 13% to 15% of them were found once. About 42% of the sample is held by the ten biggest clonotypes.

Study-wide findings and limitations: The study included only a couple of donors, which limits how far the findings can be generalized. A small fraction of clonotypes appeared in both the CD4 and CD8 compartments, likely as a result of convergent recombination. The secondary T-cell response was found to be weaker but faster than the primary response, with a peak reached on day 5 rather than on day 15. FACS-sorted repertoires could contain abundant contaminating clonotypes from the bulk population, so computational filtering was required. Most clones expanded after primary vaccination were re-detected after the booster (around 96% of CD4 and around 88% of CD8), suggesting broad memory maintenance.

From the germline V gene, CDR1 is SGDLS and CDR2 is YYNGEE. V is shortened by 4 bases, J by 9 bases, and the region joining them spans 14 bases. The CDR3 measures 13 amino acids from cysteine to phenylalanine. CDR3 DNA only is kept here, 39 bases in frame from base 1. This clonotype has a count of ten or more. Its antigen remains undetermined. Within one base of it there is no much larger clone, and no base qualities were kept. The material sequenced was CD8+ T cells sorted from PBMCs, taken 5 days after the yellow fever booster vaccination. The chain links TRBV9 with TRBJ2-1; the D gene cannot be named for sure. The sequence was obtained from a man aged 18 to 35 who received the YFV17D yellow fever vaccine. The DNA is TGTGCCAGCAGCACGTACTCGGCCGGTGAGCAGTTCTTC. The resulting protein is CASSTYSAGEQFF.